This T cell receptor beta chain was profiled in a study of T cell responses to AZD1222 COVID-19 vaccine. Overall study results and limits: Nearly half of spike-specific TCRs reportedly target unmutated variant regions.

Trimming cost V 3 bases and J 6 bases, with 12 bases left between them. CDR1 LNHDA and CDR2 SQIVND come from the germline V gene (reference sequence). CDR3 length equals 14 residues. Comments on this clone: Its antigen is still unknown.

Profiling relied on immunoSEQ multiplex PCR, and the TCRdb table lists in-frame clones only, not all of them. The sample records more than 85,000 clones, over 85% being singletons. The sequencing used peripheral blood, collected 28 days after the second AZD1222 dose. The TCR was taken from an adult who received the AZD1222 COVID-19 vaccine. This chain connects TRBV19 to TRBJ1-5; D may be TRBD1 (5 bases). The DNA of the CDR3 is TGTGCCAGTAGTATGGGGGTACAATCTCAGCCCCAGCATTTT. It is translated as CASSMGVQSQPQHF. The variable domain in full, completed from reference TRBV19 and TRBJ1-5, reads DGGITQSPKYLFRKEGQNVTLSCEQNLNHDAMYWYRQDPGQGLRLIYYSQIVNDFQKGDIAEGYSVSREKKESFPLTVTSAQKNPTAFYLCASSMGVQSQPQHFGDGTRLSIL.